These 24 T cell receptor beta chains were all obtained from the same sample, sequenced in a study of CD8+ T cells in alopecia areata. After isolation, RNA underwent reverse transcription to generate cDNA as the sequencing template. The protocol was immunoSEQ multiplex PCR, while the TCRdb copy is restricted to in-frame clones and leaves out a portion. The sample consists of more than 100,000 clones, roughly 50% of them appearing once. Sequencing used CD4+ T cells sorted from blood. Receptors originate from a human donor in good health.

This clone was detected only a few times. This chain uses TRBV2 with TRBJ2-1; D is possibly TRBD1 or TRBD2 (5 bases each). Per germline, CDR1 SNHLY and CDR2 FYNNEI. Trimming cost V 9 bases and J 9 bases, with 21 bases left between them. This CDR3 spans 14 amino acids. CDR3 residues: CASKERGPTGEQFF. CDR3 nucleotides: TGTGCCAGTAAAGAAAGGGGACCCACGGGTGAGCAGTTCTTC.

This clone was counted only a few times. V gene TRBV21-1 combines with J gene TRBJ2-7; the table's D call, TRBD1, was not checked against the DNA. TRBV21-1 is flagged as a pseudogene. This CDR3 is 16 amino acids long. The CDR3 DNA reads TGTGCCAGCAGGGTGTGGACAGGGGGCTGGTTCGACGAGCAGTACTTC. Its translation: CASRVWTGGWFDEQYF.

This clone was recorded at least ten times. The rearrangement joins TRBV15 to TRBJ1-4; 7 bases align to TRBD1. Germline V CDR1 and CDR2: LNHNV, YYDKDF (reference sequence). V gave up 0 bases and J gave up 5 bases; unmatched junction bases: 6. The CDR3 is 16 amino acids. The CDR3 region is CATSRDEGAQNEKLFF. CDR3 DNA: TGTGCCACCAGCAGAGATGAGGGGGCGCAGAATGAAAAACTGTTTTTT. The full variable domain, its missing parts supplied by reference TRBV15 and TRBJ1-4, is DAMVIQNPRYQVTQFGKPVTLSCSQTLNHNVMYWYQQKSSQAPKLLFHYYDKDFNNEADTPDNFQSRRPNTSFCFLDIRSPGLGDTAMYLCATSRDEGAQNEKLFFGSGTQLSVL.

The gene calls are TRBV7-9 and TRBJ1-1; perhaps TRBD1 as D (5 bases). Per the germline V gene, CDR1 is SEHNR and CDR2 is FQNEAQ (reference sequence). Trimming pared 3 bases from V and 5 bases from J, leaving 10 bases between. This CDR3 contains 13 residues. The DNA of the CDR3 is TGTGCCAGCAGCTTTGAGGGGTTAACTGAAGCTTTCTTT. This codes for CASSFEGLTEAFF.

This clone was seen a handful of times. The chain combines TRBV20-1 with TRBJ2-1, with D maybe TRBD2 (6 bases). V shed 5 bases and J shed 5 bases, with 7 bases lying between them. This CDR3 region has 11 residues. Germline CDR1 and CDR2: DFQATT and SNEGSKA (reference sequence). The CDR3 spells CSARRDNEQFF. The CDR3 bases are TGCAGTGCTCGGAGGGACAATGAGCAGTTCTTC.

This clone was seen a handful of times. The sample holds other DNA sequences that translate to the same CDR3. Here the CDR3 DNA reads TGTGCCACCAGCAGGAGGGGACAAGAGACCCAGTACTTC. It encodes CATSRRGQETQYF. The chain employs TRBV15 and TRBJ2-5; the D call may be TRBD1 or TRBD2 (5 bases each). Trimming removed 3 bases at V and 2 bases at J, with 7 bases between. Germline values: CDR1 LNHNV, CDR2 YYDKDF (reference sequence). The CDR3 loop spans 13 amino acids. The entire variable domain, with the rest obtained from reference TRBV15 and TRBJ2-5, is as follows: DAMVIQNPRYQVTQFGKPVTLSCSQTLNHNVMYWYQQKSSQAPKLLFHYYDKDFNNEADTPDNFQSRRPNTSFCFLDIRSPGLGDTAMYLCATSRRGQETQYFGPGTRLLVL.

The J gene is TRBJ2-3, the V gene TRBV25-1; tentatively, D is TRBD2 (5 bases). Per germline, CDR1 MGHDK and CDR2 SYGVNS. The length of the CDR3 is 14 residues. V was cut by 3 bases and J by 6 bases, with 13 bases left in between. The CDR3 DNA sequence: TGTGCCAGCAGTGACCCCCAACTAGTTGATACGCAGTATTTT. It is translated as CASSDPQLVDTQYF.

The genes are TRBV28 and TRBJ1-2; D is undetermined. The CDR3 is made up of 11 amino acids. CDR1 and CDR2 (germline): MDHEN, SYDVKM. The ends were cut back, 8 bases at V and 0 bases at J, with 4 bases in the middle. As DNA, the CDR3 is TGTGCCAGCGCTACTAACTATGGCTACACCTTC. This encodes CASATNYGYTF.

V and J are TRBV4-2 and TRBJ2-2; 7 bases are a match to TRBD2. Germline V gene lookup returns CDR1 LGHNA and CDR2 YNFKEQ. CDR3 length: 16 residues. Trimming removed 3 bases from V and 4 bases from J; junction bases left unmatched: 8. For the CDR3, the DNA is TGTGCCAGCAGCCACGGGGGGACGACGAGCACCGGGGAGCTGTTTTTT. Its protein product is CASSHGGTTSTGELFF.

This clone was found once. The V call is TRBV23-1, the J call TRBJ1-6, with 10 bases matching TRBD1. TRBV23-1 is an ORF, and what it does is uncertain. V was clipped by 9 bases and J by 7 bases; unmatched bases: 6. The CDR3 consists of 14 residues. CDR3 nucleotides: TGCGCCAGGACACCGGGACAGGGGAATTCACCCCTCCACTTT. It specifies CARTPGQGNSPLHF.

The chain is built from TRBV11-2 and TRBJ1-1, with TRBD1 matching over 8 bases. Per the germline V gene, CDR1 is SGHAT and CDR2 is FQNNGV. The CDR3 spans 15 residues. V trimming: 5 bases; J trimming: 0 bases; junction bases outside the gene matches: 5. The chain's CDR3 is CASSGAGGMNTEAFF. The DNA for the CDR3 is TGTGCCAGCAGCGGCGCAGGGGGCATGAACACTGAAGCTTTCTTT.

The chain is built from TRBV6-4 and TRBJ1-5, with D unresolved. CDR1 and CDR2 from the germline V gene are MRHNA and SNTAGT. V lost 8 bases and J 5 bases, leaving 10 bases between the germline ends. The CDR3 extends over 12 amino acids. CDR3 residues: CASRFLDQPQHF. Here the CDR3 DNA reads TGTGCCAGCCGTTTCCTGGATCAGCCCCAGCATTTT.

The J gene is TRBJ2-1, the V gene TRBV11-2; 10 bases are shared with TRBD2. The CDR3 contains 15 residues. V shed 1 base and J 5 bases; nucleotides not matched to a gene: 2. The V gene's germline CDR1 is SGHAT and CDR2 FQNNGV. In nucleotides, the CDR3 is TGTGCCAGCAGCTTAGGGCTAGCGGGGGACAATGAGCAGTTCTTC. Residues: CASSLGLAGDNEQFF.

This chain links TRBV7-8 with TRBJ2-5; TRBD2 is a possible D gene (5 bases). The germline V gene has CDR1 SGHVS and CDR2 FQNEAQ. Trimming removed 2 bases at V and 2 bases at J, with 12 bases between. This CDR3 is built from 15 residues. The CDR3: CASSLSRVRQETQYF. The CDR3 bases are TGTGCCAGCAGCTTATCGAGGGTTAGGCAAGAGACCCAGTACTTC.

The table lists this clone with a count of one. V is TRBV5-1 and J is TRBJ2-1; 9 nucleotides agree with TRBD1. Losses at the gene ends were 2 bases for V and 7 bases for J; bases not matched to a gene: 7. CDR1 is SGHRS and CDR2 is YFSETQ in the germline V gene. The CDR3 spans 15 residues. The CDR3 DNA reads TGCGCCAGCAGCTTAACAGGGGGCGCGGGGAATGAGCAGTTCTTC. Translation: CASSLTGGAGNEQFF.

The genes are TRBV7-2 and TRBJ2-3, with 7 bases identical to TRBD2. CDR3 length: 15 amino acids. Trimming removed 3 bases from V and 2 bases from J; junction bases left unmatched: 5. Looked up from germline, CDR1 is SGHTA and CDR2 is FQGNSA. The CDR3 DNA follows: TGTGCCAGCAGCTTGAGAGCGGGGCCCACAGATACGCAGTATTTT. It encodes CASSLRAGPTDTQYF. The whole variable domain, remainder taken from reference TRBV7-2 and TRBJ2-3, is GAGVSQSPSNKVTEKGKDVELRCDPISGHTALYWYRQSLGQGLEFLIYFQGNSAPDKSGLPSDRFSAERTGGSVSTLTIQRTQQEDSAVYLCASSLRAGPTDTQYFGPGTRLTVL.

J is TRBJ2-1 and V is TRBV6-6, with TRBD2 identical over 16 bases. V lost 4 bases to trimming and J lost 8 bases; unmatched junction nucleotides: 5. CDR3 size: 16 residues. The germline gives CDR1 MNHNY, CDR2 SVGAGI (reference sequence). The CDR3 reads CASSSGTSGGAHEQFF. The CDR3 region has the DNA TGTGCCAGCAGTTCCGGGACTAGCGGGGGGGCCCATGAGCAGTTCTTC.

The V gene is TRBV11-2, the J gene TRBJ2-7; D not certain. V dropped 1 base and J dropped 4 bases, with 11 bases sitting between them. Per germline, CDR1 SGHAT and CDR2 FQNNGV. This CDR3 contains 14 residues. CDR3 sequence (DNA): TGTGCCAGCAGCTTAGTAGGACGACCGTACGAGCAGTACTTC. Residues: CASSLVGRPYEQYF.

This chain uses TRBV29-1 with TRBJ1-2; 9 nucleotides line up with TRBD1. The CDR3 has 13 amino acids. The ends lost 6 bases at V and 7 bases at J; junction bases unmatched: 9. The germline gives CDR1 SQVTM, CDR2 ANQGSEA. This chain's CDR3 is CSVSQGASSGYTF. CDR3 coding DNA: TGCAGCGTCTCACAGGGGGCGTCGTCTGGCTACACCTTC.

This clone occurred a few times. This sequence joins TRBV11-2 and TRBJ1-6; TRBD1 matches 11 bases. The germline V gene has CDR1 SGHAT and CDR2 FQNNGV. CDR3 size: 13 residues. With 8 bases clipped from V and 12 bases from J, the junction kept 6 bases outside the gene matches. CDR3 residues: CASVRDRGLPLHF. The CDR3 DNA reads TGTGCCAGCGTCCGGGACAGGGGGTTACCCCTCCACTTT.

This chain links TRBV29-1 with TRBJ1-1; TRBD1 is a possible D gene (5 bases). Per germline, CDR1 SQVTM and CDR2 ANQGSEA. V shed 2 bases and J shed 5 bases, with 9 bases lying between them. The CDR3 is 12 amino acids. The CDR3 is CSVEPRATEAFF. DNA for the CDR3: TGCAGCGTTGAACCCAGGGCAACTGAAGCTTTCTTT.

The table lists this clone with a count of one. This chain links TRBV6-5 with TRBJ1-2; 7 positions agree with TRBD1. This CDR3 has 15 residues. Trimming at V came to 7 bases and at J to 4 bases, leaving 12 bases not matched to a gene. The germline V gene has CDR1 MNHEY and CDR2 SVGAGI. The CDR3 protein is CASTLDRASLYGYTF. The DNA for the CDR3 is TGTGCCAGCACCCTAGACAGGGCCAGCCTCTATGGCTACACCTTC.

J is TRBJ2-2 and V is TRBV6-4; TRBD2 matches 8 bases. The V gene's germline CDR1 is MRHNA and CDR2 SNTAGT. Trimming at V came to 4 bases and at J to 3 bases, leaving 1 base not matched to a gene. The CDR3 is 14 residues long. CDR3: CASSGGLDTGELFF. In DNA form, the CDR3 reads TGTGCCAGCAGTGGGGGACTAGACACCGGGGAGCTGTTTTTT.

This clone turned up a few times. The genes are TRBV25-1 and TRBJ2-5; 8 nucleotides match TRBD2. The J call may be in error: the DNA end matches TRBJ2-7 better. The V gene's germline CDR1 is MGHDK and CDR2 SYGVNS. This CDR3 has 15 residues. CDR3 sequence (DNA): TGTGCCAGCAGTGAATCAACGGGGGGGACCTACGAGCAGTACTTC. Its translation is CASSESTGGTYEQYF.